These 29 T cell receptor beta chains came from one sample sequenced in a study of cytomegalovirus exposure and HLA in healthy donors (dated by TCRdb to 2016 to 2017). The method behind the library was the immunoSEQ multiplex PCR assay. For the multiplex PCR, a mixture combining 60 forward primers for TCR Vbeta segments and 13 reverse primers for TCR Jbeta segments was used. Not all clones reach the TCRdb copy of this immuneACCESS table, which keeps in-frame sequences only. Checked studies attribute under half of the gap to unresolved V genes and leave the rest unexplained. Across this sample there are some 140,000 clones, with approximately 83% seen only once. The leading ten clones occupy around 3% of the sample. The sequenced material came from PBMCs. These receptors all come from a man aged 40-49 years in good health and CMV-seronegative.

The gene calls are TRBV18 and TRBJ2-2; no firm D call. From germline, CDR1 is KGHSH and CDR2 LQKENI. V was clipped by 2 bases and J by 8 bases, with 6 bases between them. The CDR3 has 12 residues. In DNA form, the CDR3 reads TGTGCCAGCTCACCATCGTCGGGGGAGCTGTTTTTT. Its protein is CASSPSSGELFF.

This clone appeared a few times. The V and J genes are TRBV7-9 and TRBJ2-3; 10 nucleotides line up with TRBD2. Germline lookup yields CDR1 SEHNR and CDR2 FQNEAQ (reference sequence). The CDR3 sequence is 14 residues long. J gave up 6 bases and V 5 bases, and 5 bases lay outside the gene matches. The CDR3 protein is CASSRSGGSDTQYF. In DNA form, the CDR3 reads TGTGCCAGCAGCCGTAGCGGGGGGTCGGATACGCAGTATTTT.

V gene TRBV28 combines with J gene TRBJ1-2, with D unresolved. Deletions cut 4 bases from V and 5 bases from J, with 11 bases between. The germline CDR1 and CDR2 sequences are MDHEN and SYDVKM. The CDR3 extends over 13 amino acids. CDR3 DNA: TGTGCCAGCAGTTCCCTGCCGAGGTATGGCTACACCTTC. Residues: CASSSLPRYGYTF.

DNA of the CDR3: TGTGCCAGCAGCTTAGATCGGGATGAGCAGTTCTTC. Protein product: CASSLDRDEQFF. The chain joins TRBV11-2 to TRBJ2-1; D is unclear. The CDR3 totals 12 residues. V was shortened by 0 bases and J by 8 bases, with 5 bases between the two germline ends. CDR1 and CDR2 (germline): SGHAT, FQNNGV.

The chain uses TRBV6-5 and TRBJ1-1; 8 bases line up with TRBD1. Per germline, CDR1 MNHEY and CDR2 SVGAGI. The CDR3 spans 14 residues. V was clipped by 6 bases and J by 2 bases; unmatched bases: 5. DNA of the CDR3: TGTGCCAGCAGGATCGGACAGGGAAACACTGAAGCTTTCTTT. Its translation: CASRIGQGNTEAFF.

V usage is TRBV30 and J usage is TRBJ1-1; 8 bases match TRBD1. Looked up from germline, CDR1 is GTSNPN and CDR2 is SVGIG (reference sequence). Trimming took 3 bases from V and 6 from J; bases not matched to a gene: 9. This CDR3 comprises 14 residues. The CDR3, as DNA: TGTGCCTGGAGGAATAGACAGGGGATTCCTGAAGCTTTCTTT. This sequence encodes CAWRNRQGIPEAFF.

The rearrangement joins TRBV4-2 to TRBJ2-1; 7 bases align to TRBD2. V lost 4 bases, J lost 15 bases, and 12 bases stayed unmatched. Germline lookup yields CDR1 LGHNA and CDR2 YNFKEQ. There are 13 residues in the CDR3. The DNA for the CDR3 is TGTGCCAGCAGCCGGGGGGGAGCGGGATCGCGGTTCTTC. Its translation: CASSRGGAGSRFF.

V is TRBV2 and J is TRBJ2-5; TRBD1 agrees at 9 bases. Per the germline V gene, CDR1 is SNHLY and CDR2 is FYNNEI. The CDR3 loop spans 15 amino acids. Unmatched junction bases numbered 5, after V lost 5 bases and J lost 1 base. The CDR3 sequence is CASSPLDRGQETQYF. CDR3 sequence (DNA): TGTGCCAGCAGTCCGCTGGACAGGGGCCAAGAGACCCAGTACTTC. Supplemented by reference TRBV2 and TRBJ2-5, the full variable domain reads EPEVTQTPSHQVTQMGQEVILRCVPISNHLYFYWYRQILGQKVEFLVSFYNNEISEKSEIFDDQFSVERPDGSNFTLKIRSTKLEDSAMYFCASSPLDRGQETQYFGPGTRLLVL.

CDR3 DNA sequence: TGTGCCAGCAGCTTAGCTGCGACAGGGGGCCCAGATACGCAGTATTTT. It codes for CASSLAATGGPDTQYF. The chain couples TRBV7-2 to TRBJ2-3; the match to TRBD1 covers 10 bases. The length of the CDR3 is 16 residues. Germline V lookup: CDR1 SGHTA, CDR2 FQGNSA. With 0 bases clipped from V and 4 bases from J, the junction kept 4 bases outside the gene matches. Variable domain in full (rest from reference TRBV7-2 and TRBJ2-3): GAGVSQSPSNKVTEKGKDVELRCDPISGHTALYWYRQSLGQGLEFLIYFQGNSAPDKSGLPSDRFSAERTGGSVSTLTIQRTQQEDSAVYLCASSLAATGGPDTQYFGPGTRLTVL.

The chain employs TRBV5-1 and TRBJ2-2; 8 bases line up with TRBD1. The junction had 11 bases not matched to a gene; V was cut back by 6 bases and J by 4 bases. This CDR3 has 16 residues. The germline V gene encodes CDR1 SGHRS and CDR2 YFSETQ. The CDR3: CASTIWTGRGTGELFF. Written as DNA, the CDR3 is TGCGCCAGCACCATATGGACAGGGCGCGGCACCGGGGAGCTGTTTTTT.

The chain uses TRBV4-2 and TRBJ2-3; TRBD2 aligns across 10 bases. J lost 3 bases, V lost 3 bases, and 3 bases had no gene match. This CDR3 has 15 residues. Germline V gene lookup returns CDR1 LGHNA and CDR2 YNFKEQ. In DNA, the CDR3 is TGTGCCAGCAGCCACACTAGCGGGATAACAGATACGCAGTATTTT. It specifies CASSHTSGITDTQYF.

This clone was counted a few times. This chain joins TRBV6-5 and TRBJ1-2, with D possibly TRBD1 on 6 matching bases. The CDR3 contains 15 residues. Trimming removed 5 bases at V and 3 bases at J, with 16 bases between. The V gene's germline CDR1 is MNHEY and CDR2 SVGAGI. CDR3 sequence: CASSRQVPRDYGYTF. The CDR3 nucleotides read TGTGCCAGCAGTAGACAGGTCCCGAGGGACTATGGCTACACCTTC.

The J gene is TRBJ1-5, the V gene TRBV28; D is perhaps TRBD1 (5 bases). V was cut by 2 bases and J by 2 bases, with 10 bases left in between. The CDR3 extends over 15 amino acids. Germline values: CDR1 MDHEN, CDR2 SYDVKM. The CDR3 loop is CASSLVGGGNQPQHF. The CDR3 DNA follows: TGTGCCAGCAGTTTAGTAGGAGGGGGCAATCAGCCCCAGCATTTT.

The genes are TRBV9 and TRBJ1-5; 11 bases map to TRBD1. Losses at the gene ends were 2 bases for V and 1 base for J; bases not matched to a gene: 2. Per the germline V gene, CDR1 is SGDLS and CDR2 is YYNGEE. The CDR3 runs 16 residues. This CDR3 is CASSVGTGGSNQPQHF. In nucleotides, the CDR3 is TGTGCCAGCAGCGTCGGGACAGGGGGGAGCAATCAGCCCCAGCATTTT.

This clone was detected only a few times. The CDR3 here is CASSLAAGNRLTDYGYTF. CDR3 DNA sequence: TGTGCCAGCAGCTTGGCGGCAGGCAATCGATTAACGGACTATGGCTACACCTTC. The chain employs TRBV5-8 and TRBJ1-2; D not certain. The length of the CDR3 is 18 residues. The germline gives CDR1 SGHTS, CDR2 YDEGEE. Trimming left V 0 bases short and J 3 bases short, with 21 bases between.

This chain connects TRBV5-8 to TRBJ1-2; D might be TRBD1 (5 bases). Trimming cost V 3 bases and J 8 bases, with 20 bases left between them. Per the germline V gene, CDR1 is SGHTS and CDR2 is YDEGEE. The CDR3 is made up of 15 amino acids. CDR3 DNA: TGTGCCAGCAGCTCTAGTTTGCAAGGGGCTAGAGGCTACACCTTC. This gives the protein CASSSSLQGARGYTF.

The rearrangement links TRBV29-1 to TRBJ1-2; D unclear. Germline V gene sequence: CDR1 SQVTM, CDR2 ANQGSEA. The V and J ends lost 6 bases and 8 bases respectively, with 16 bases between them. This CDR3 spans 12 amino acids. The CDR3 loop reads CSVSQTGEGYTF. CDR3 coding DNA: TGCAGCGTCTCCCAAACGGGAGAAGGCTACACCTTC.

A single count supports this clone. The chain is built from TRBV19 and TRBJ2-7, with TRBD1 as a possible D gene (5 bases). There are 14 residues in the CDR3. The V end lost 3 bases, the J end lost 3 bases, and 12 bases lay between the germline ends. CDR1 is LNHDA, CDR2 SQIVND, per germline (reference sequence). The CDR3 bases are TGTGCCAGTAGTATGGGGCAGCTACTCTACGAGCAGTACTTC. Its protein is CASSMGQLLYEQYF. Together with reference TRBV19 and TRBJ2-7, the CDR3 gives the full variable domain: DGGITQSPKYLFRKEGQNVTLSCEQNLNHDAMYWYRQDPGQGLRLIYYSQIVNDFQKGDIAEGYSVSREKKESFPLTVTSAQKNPTAFYLCASSMGQLLYEQYFGPGTRLTVT.

The chain has TRBV5-4 and TRBJ1-2; TRBD1 matches at 8 bases. The CDR3 covers 15 residues. Unmatched junction bases numbered 3, after V lost 2 bases and J lost 0 bases. Germline CDR1 SGHNT, CDR2 YYREEE (reference sequence). For the CDR3, the DNA is TGTGCCAGCAGCTTCTGGACAGGGACTAACTATGGCTACACCTTC. Encoded protein: CASSFWTGTNYGYTF.

This chain uses TRBV27 with TRBJ2-5, with TRBD1 matching 12 bases. V gave up 7 bases and J gave up 9 bases; unmatched junction bases: 6. This CDR3 comprises 13 residues. Germline V gives CDR1 MNHEY, CDR2 SMNVEV (reference sequence). CDR3 in DNA: TGTGCCAGCAAAGCCGGGACAGGGGGCGCCCAGTACTTC. Protein: CASKAGTGGAQYF.

The rearrangement joins TRBV6-5 to TRBJ2-1; 7 bases match TRBD1. The CDR3 runs 15 residues. CDR1 is MNHEY and CDR2 is SVGAGI in the germline V gene. Germline trimming cut 6 bases from V and 8 bases from J; bases unmatched to any gene: 13. This CDR3 reads CASRLQGSAADEQFF. The CDR3 nucleotides read TGTGCCAGCAGACTACAGGGGTCGGCGGCGGATGAGCAGTTCTTC.

The chain has TRBV7-2 and TRBJ2-5, with TRBD1 identical over 8 bases. Trimming cost V 9 bases and J 1 base; bases outside gene matches: 7. The CDR3 spans 14 residues. Looked up from germline, CDR1 is SGHTA and CDR2 is FQGNSA. CDR3 nucleotide sequence: TGTGCCAGTACGGACAGGGCTCGCCAAGAGACCCAGTACTTC. Its translation is CASTDRARQETQYF.

The chain joins TRBV5-1 to TRBJ2-1; 7 bases match TRBD1. J gave up 1 base and V 4 bases, and 5 bases lay outside the gene matches. Germline V gene data show CDR1 as SGHRS and CDR2 as YFSETQ. The CDR3 has 15 amino acids. CDR3 amino acids: CASSPGQASYNEQFF. The CDR3 DNA follows: TGCGCCAGCAGCCCAGGACAGGCTTCCTACAATGAGCAGTTCTTC.

In its sample, this clone was seen once. The CDR3 DNA sequence: TGTGCCAGCAGCTTAGAGAGTAGCAATCAGCCCCAGCATTTT. The encoded protein is CASSLESSNQPQHF. The V and J genes are TRBV7-9 and TRBJ1-5; D is undetermined. There are 14 residues in the CDR3. Germline V gives CDR1 SEHNR, CDR2 FQNEAQ (reference sequence). Trimming removed 1 base at V and 0 bases at J, with 4 bases between.

CDR3 amino acids: CASSSEAYEQYF. The DNA for the CDR3 is TGTGCCAGCAGCTCTGAAGCCTACGAGCAGTACTTC. The chain couples TRBV7-9 to TRBJ2-5, with D unclear. The DNA matches TRBJ2-7 better at its end, which makes the J call doubtful. Germline CDR1 is SEHNR and CDR2 is FQNEAQ (reference sequence). The CDR3 is made up of 12 amino acids.

This rearrangement joins TRBV7-9 to TRBJ2-3; TRBD2 matches 7 bases. This CDR3 region has 14 residues. Trimming removed 9 bases from V and 0 bases from J; junction bases left unmatched: 6. Germline V lookup: CDR1 SEHNR, CDR2 FQNEAQ (reference sequence). The CDR3 sequence: CASAWGGSTDTQYF. The CDR3 region has the DNA TGTGCCAGTGCGTGGGGGGGAAGCACAGATACGCAGTATTTT.

CDR3 sequence: CASSSRAHEQYF. The DNA of the CDR3 is TGTGCCAGCAGTTCCAGGGCACACGAGCAGTACTTC. The genes are TRBV27 and TRBJ2-7, with a weak D call TRBD1 (5 bases). CDR3 length equals 12 residues. V was cut by 4 bases and J by 5 bases, with 9 bases left in between. Germline V lookup: CDR1 MNHEY, CDR2 SMNVEV (reference sequence).

V and J are TRBV27 and TRBJ2-1, with 12 nucleotides matching TRBD2. Trimming cost V 4 bases and J 9 bases; bases outside gene matches: 7. Germline V gives CDR1 MNHEY, CDR2 SMNVEV (reference sequence). The CDR3 totals 15 residues. The DNA of the CDR3 is TGTGCCAGCAGTTCCTCTAGCGGGAGGGCCAGTGAGCAGTTCTTC. Protein: CASSSSSGRASEQFF.

CDR3 amino acids: CASSFLAGGTDTQYF. For the CDR3, the DNA is TGTGCCAGCAGCTTTTTAGCGGGAGGCACAGATACGCAGTATTTT. J is TRBJ2-3 and V is TRBV5-4, with 9 bases identical to TRBD2. Germline V gene data show CDR1 as SGHNT and CDR2 as YYREEE (reference sequence). After removal of 2 bases from V and 1 base from J, the junction contained 2 bases not matched to a gene. The CDR3 is made up of 15 amino acids. The variable domain in full, with the rest retrieved from reference TRBV5-4 and TRBJ2-3, is ETGVTQSPTHLIKTRGQQVTLRCSSQSGHNTVSWYQQALGQGPQFIFQYYREEENGRGNFPPRFSGLQFPNYSSELNVNALELDDSALYLCASSFLAGGTDTQYFGPGTRLTVL.